This T cell receptor (beta chain) stems from a study of identical twins. Trimming cost V 1 base and J 7 bases, with 11 bases left between them. Germline-derived CDR1 and CDR2 are SGHRS and YFSETQ. The length of the CDR3 is 14 residues. Unique molecular identifiers were present on cDNA, and template switching added a universal primer site. TCRdb processed the 5' RACE reads anew with MiXCR; each CDR3 protein has one entry. In the table there are 1.5 million to 2 million distinct CDR3 sequences, roughly a third of which are singletons. The clonotype originates from a newborn girl in good health. The chain is built from TRBV5-1 and TRBJ2-2; no reliable D call. Sample: cord blood. This chain's CDR3 is CASSLSPANGELFF. The DNA for the CDR3 is TGCGCCAGCAGCTTGTCTCCAGCGAACGGGGAGCTGTTTTTT.